This T cell receptor beta chain stems from a study of T cells in localized non-small cell lung cancer. General study findings and limits: Uninvolved adjacent lung showed peak T cell clonality, exceeding tumor. Increased T cell density in blood showed an association with longer overall survival. Adjacent lung exhibited a median of around 60 among the 100 most abundant tumor clones.

This CDR3 has 16 amino acids. With 1 base removed from V and 4 bases from J, the gap between germline ends came to 14 bases. Germline values: CDR1 MGHRA, CDR2 YSYEKL. Assay used: immunoSEQ multiplex PCR; TCRdb lists only in-frame clones, some missing. The table has 7,700 or so clones, around 90% seen once; the top ten hold roughly 4.8%. As concerns this clone: Its antigen is not identified.

The sequencing here drew on peripheral blood mononuclear cells, taken before any cancer treatment. The clonotype comes from a male donor at least 60 years old with stage II lung adenocarcinoma. The rearrangement joins TRBV4-1 to TRBJ1-5, with D possibly TRBD1 on 5 matching bases. The CDR3 nucleotides are TGCGCCAGCAGCCAAGGCGGGACGGGGATTAATCAGCCCCAGCATTTT. Protein product: CASSQGGTGINQPQHF.